This T cell receptor beta chain was sequenced during a study of blood T cell repertoires in COVID-19. Study details: COVID-19 samples, acute and convalescent, were from the United States, Italy and Spain. In each case, the material was cDNA or gDNA derived from T cells, B-cell-depleted T cells, or PBMCs.

The CDR3 is 14 residues long. V was clipped by 3 bases and J by 0 bases, with 8 bases between them. Per germline, CDR1 SGHAT and CDR2 FQNNGV. Original handling: Nucleated cell number was recorded as an estimate derived from reference gene primer amplification. Using immunoSEQ multiplex PCR, the repertoire was profiled, and TCRdb retains in-frame clones only, with some absent. V and J calls and clone size are given by that table; D and trimming were obtained from the DNA. Here the sample spans approximately 61,000 clones, 70% to 90% being singletons. Source material: peripheral blood. The chain uses TRBV11-2 and TRBJ1-1, with D hard to call. The TCR was taken from a human donor in a cohort sampled during active COVID-19. CDR3 DNA sequence: TGTGCCAGCAGCTTTGGGAGCATGAACACTGAAGCTTTCTTT. Its protein product is CASSFGSMNTEAFF.